The text below deals with one T cell receptor (beta chain). This sample stems from a study of T cell changes during pregnancy in multiple sclerosis. Assay used: immunoSEQ multiplex PCR; TCRdb lists only in-frame clones, some missing. Of under 85,000 clones in the sample, around 91% were seen once. This specimen consisted of peripheral blood, obtained in the third trimester of pregnancy. The sequence came from a female donor in good health, enrolled as a control in a pregnancy study.

The CDR3 protein is CASSVVGGAETQYF. DNA of the CDR3: TGTGCCAGCAGCGTAGTAGGTGGGGCGGAGACCCAGTACTTC. The chain recombines TRBV9 with TRBJ2-5, with a weak D call TRBD1 (5 bases). The V end was cut by 0 bases, the J end by 5 bases, with 11 bases between. This CDR3 is built from 14 residues. Germline assignment: CDR1 SGDLS and CDR2 YYNGEE.